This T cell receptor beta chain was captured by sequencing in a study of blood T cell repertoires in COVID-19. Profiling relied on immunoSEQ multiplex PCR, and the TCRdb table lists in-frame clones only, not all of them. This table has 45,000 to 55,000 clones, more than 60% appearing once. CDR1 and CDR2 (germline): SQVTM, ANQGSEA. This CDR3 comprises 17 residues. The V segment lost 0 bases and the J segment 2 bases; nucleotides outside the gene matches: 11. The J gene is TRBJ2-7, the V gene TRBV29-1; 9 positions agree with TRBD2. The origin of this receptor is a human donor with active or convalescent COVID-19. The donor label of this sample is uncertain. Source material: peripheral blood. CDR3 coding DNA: TGCAGCGTTGAAGATCGTTTCGCAGCGGGAGGAGCCTACGAGCAGTACTTC. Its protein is CSVEDRFAAGGAYEQYF.